This T cell receptor beta chain derives from a study of T-cell memory formation after mild COVID-19. Looking at the study overall: In these data, TCR clusters were largely donor specific. Study-level results: The main location of contracting CD4+ clones was CM and EM, and that of contracting CD8+ clones was EMRA. Clones from the second wave (peaking day 37) had unconfirmed SARS-CoV-2 specificity. Prior to infection, memory already included some responding clones, suggesting cross-reactive memory joined.

V lost 5 bases to trimming and J lost 8 bases; unmatched junction nucleotides: 15. This CDR3 contains 16 residues. A note on this clonotype: The antigen is not known.

MiXCR was run by TCRdb on the 5' RACE reads, yielding one entry per CDR3 protein. Of 500,000 to 650,000 distinct CDR3 sequences listed, about 20% were seen once; the top ten hold around 9.2%. The genes are TRBV12-3 or TRBV12-4 and TRBJ2-1; 7 bases fit TRBD1. This receptor was identified in an adult woman who had mild COVID-19 (a few samples of this study predate the infection). Cell type and time point are not known. Sequences were obtained from PBMCs or a T cell subset sorted from them (not recorded which). CDR3 sequence reads: CASSQDRRTGIDEQFF. The CDR3 DNA reads as TGTGCCAGCAGTCAGGACAGGCGGACGGGGATCGATGAGCAGTTCTTC.